Sequencing of this T cell receptor (beta chain) was carried out in a study of T cell repertoires in ileal Crohn's disease. The protocol was immunoSEQ multiplex PCR, while the TCRdb copy is restricted to in-frame clones and leaves out a portion. The sample includes roughly 15,000 clones, under 80% seen only once; the top ten take under 6%. Findings of the study overall: Every patient over 26.8% clonality showed endoscopic recurrence. Active smokers at surgery had more clonal expansions than non-smokers.

Germline lookup yields CDR1 SNHLY and CDR2 FYNNEI. Trimming stripped 6 bases from V and 8 bases from J, with 11 bases between. This CDR3 contains 12 residues. Regarding this clone: The antigen remains unidentified.

The V gene is TRBV2, the J gene TRBJ2-4, with D possibly matching TRBD1 (6 bases). This TCR derives from an adult with Crohn's disease. The sequenced sample consisted of ileal tissue. The CDR3 nucleotides read TGTGCCAGCAGGGACAGAGGGGACATTCAGTACTTC. Protein product: CASRDRGDIQYF. The whole variable domain, remainder taken from reference TRBV2 and TRBJ2-4, is EPEVTQTPSHQVTQMGQEVILRCVPISNHLYFYWYRQILGQKVEFLVSFYNNEISEKSEIFDDQFSVERPDGSNFTLKIRSTKLEDSAMYFCASRDRGDIQYFGAGTRLSVL.